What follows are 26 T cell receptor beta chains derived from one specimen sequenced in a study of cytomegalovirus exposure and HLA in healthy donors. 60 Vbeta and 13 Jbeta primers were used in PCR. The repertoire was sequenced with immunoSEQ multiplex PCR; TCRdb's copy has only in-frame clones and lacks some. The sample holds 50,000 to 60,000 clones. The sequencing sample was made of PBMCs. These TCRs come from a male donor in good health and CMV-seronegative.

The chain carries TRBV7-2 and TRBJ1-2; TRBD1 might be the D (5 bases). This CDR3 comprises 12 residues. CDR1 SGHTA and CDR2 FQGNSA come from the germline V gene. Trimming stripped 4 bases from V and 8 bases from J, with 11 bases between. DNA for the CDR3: TGTGCCAGCAGCTCCCGGGGGGAGGGCTACACCTTC. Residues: CASSSRGEGYTF.

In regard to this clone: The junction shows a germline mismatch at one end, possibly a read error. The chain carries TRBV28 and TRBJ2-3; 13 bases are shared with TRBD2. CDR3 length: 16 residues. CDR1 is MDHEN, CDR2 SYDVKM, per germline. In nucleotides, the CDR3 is TGTGCCAGCAGCTCCGGACTAGCGGGGGACACAGATAAGCAGTATTTT. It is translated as CASSSGLAGDTDKQYF. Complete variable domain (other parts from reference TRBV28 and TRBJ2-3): DVKVTQSSRYLVKRTGEKVFLECVQDMDHENMFWYRQDPGLGLRLIYFSYDVKMKEKGDIPEGYSVSREKKERFSLILESASTNQTSMYLCASSSGLAGDTDKQYFGPGTRLTVL.

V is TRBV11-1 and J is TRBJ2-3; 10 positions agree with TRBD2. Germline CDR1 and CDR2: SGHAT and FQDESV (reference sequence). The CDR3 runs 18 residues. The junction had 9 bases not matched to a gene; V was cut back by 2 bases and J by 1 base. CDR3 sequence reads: CASSLPIASGGRTDTQYF. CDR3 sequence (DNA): TGTGCCAGCAGCTTACCCATTGCTAGCGGGGGCCGCACAGATACGCAGTATTTT.

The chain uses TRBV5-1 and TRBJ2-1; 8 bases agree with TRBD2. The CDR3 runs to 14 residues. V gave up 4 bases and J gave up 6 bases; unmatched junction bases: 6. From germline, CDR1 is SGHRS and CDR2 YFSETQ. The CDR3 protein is CASSLPGGVNEQFF. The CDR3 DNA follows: TGCGCCAGCAGCCTGCCGGGAGGGGTCAATGAGCAGTTCTTC.

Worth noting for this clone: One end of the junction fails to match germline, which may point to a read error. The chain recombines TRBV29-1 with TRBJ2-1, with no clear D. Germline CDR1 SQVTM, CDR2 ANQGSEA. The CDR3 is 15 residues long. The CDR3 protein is CSVVSRSISDNEQFF. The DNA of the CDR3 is TGCAGCGTTGTCTCCAGGTCGATCTCCGACAATGAGCAGTTCTTC.

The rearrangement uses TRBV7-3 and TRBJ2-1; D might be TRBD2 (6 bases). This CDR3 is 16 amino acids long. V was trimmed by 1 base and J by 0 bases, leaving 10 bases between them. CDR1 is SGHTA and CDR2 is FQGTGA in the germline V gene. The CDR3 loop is CASSLRVTSSYNEQFF. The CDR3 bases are TGTGCCAGCAGCTTAAGGGTGACTAGCTCCTACAATGAGCAGTTCTTC.

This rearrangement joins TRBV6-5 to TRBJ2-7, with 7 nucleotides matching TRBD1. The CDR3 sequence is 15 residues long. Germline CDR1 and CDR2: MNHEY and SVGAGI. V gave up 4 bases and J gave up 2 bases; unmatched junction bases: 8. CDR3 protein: CASSSGTAAPYEQYF. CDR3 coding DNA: TGTGCCAGCAGTTCAGGGACAGCCGCACCCTACGAGCAGTACTTC.

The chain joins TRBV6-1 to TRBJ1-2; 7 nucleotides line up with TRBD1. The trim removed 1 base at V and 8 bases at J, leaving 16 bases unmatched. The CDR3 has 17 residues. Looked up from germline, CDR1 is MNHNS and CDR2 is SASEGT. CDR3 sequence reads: CASSEEIIVRRGDGYTF. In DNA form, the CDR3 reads TGTGCCAGCAGTGAAGAAATTATTGTGCGCAGGGGGGACGGCTACACCTTC.

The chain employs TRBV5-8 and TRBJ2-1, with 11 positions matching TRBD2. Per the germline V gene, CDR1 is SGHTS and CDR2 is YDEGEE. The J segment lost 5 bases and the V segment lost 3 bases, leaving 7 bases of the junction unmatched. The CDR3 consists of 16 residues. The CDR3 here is CASSSRLAGRDNEQFF. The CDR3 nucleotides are TGTGCCAGCAGCTCAAGACTAGCGGGGCGCGACAATGAGCAGTTCTTC.

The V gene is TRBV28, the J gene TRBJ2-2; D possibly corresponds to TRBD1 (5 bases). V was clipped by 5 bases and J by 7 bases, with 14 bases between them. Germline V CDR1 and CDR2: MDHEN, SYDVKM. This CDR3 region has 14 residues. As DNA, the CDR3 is TGTGCCAGCAGTCTCCGGCAGGGTGACGGGGAGCTGTTTTTT. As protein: CASSLRQGDGELFF.

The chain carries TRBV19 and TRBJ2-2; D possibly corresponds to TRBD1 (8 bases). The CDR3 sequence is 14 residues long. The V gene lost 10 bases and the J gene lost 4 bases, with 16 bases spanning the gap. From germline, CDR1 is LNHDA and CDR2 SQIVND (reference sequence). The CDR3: CATRTGGGTGELFF. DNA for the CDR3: TGTGCCACCCGAACAGGGGGGGGCACCGGGGAGCTGTTTTTT.

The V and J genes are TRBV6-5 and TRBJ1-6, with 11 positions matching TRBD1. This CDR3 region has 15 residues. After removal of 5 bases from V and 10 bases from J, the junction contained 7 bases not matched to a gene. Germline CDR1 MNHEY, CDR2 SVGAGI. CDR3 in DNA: TGTGCCAGCAGTGTCGGGGACAGGGGGGACTCACCCCTCCACTTT. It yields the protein CASSVGDRGDSPLHF.

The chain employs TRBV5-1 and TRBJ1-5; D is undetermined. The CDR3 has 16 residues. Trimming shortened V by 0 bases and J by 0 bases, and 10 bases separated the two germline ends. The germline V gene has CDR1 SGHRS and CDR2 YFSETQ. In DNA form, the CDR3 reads TGCGCCAGCAGCTTGGAAGCGGCTTATAGCAATCAGCCCCAGCATTTT. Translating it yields CASSLEAAYSNQPQHF.

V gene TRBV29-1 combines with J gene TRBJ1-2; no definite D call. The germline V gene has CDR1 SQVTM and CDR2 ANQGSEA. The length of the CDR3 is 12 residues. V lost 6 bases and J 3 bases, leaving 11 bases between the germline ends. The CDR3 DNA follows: TGCAGCGTCGCAGGCCGCCACTATGGCTACACCTTC. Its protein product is CSVAGRHYGYTF.

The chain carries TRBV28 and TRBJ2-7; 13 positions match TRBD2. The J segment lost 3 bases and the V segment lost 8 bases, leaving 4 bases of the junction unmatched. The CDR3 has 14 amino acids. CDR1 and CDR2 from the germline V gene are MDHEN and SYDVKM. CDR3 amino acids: CASLTSGGYYEQYF. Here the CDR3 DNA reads TGTGCCAGCTTGACTAGCGGGGGGTACTACGAGCAGTACTTC.

CDR3 region: CASSLRPEEVITEAFF. The CDR3 coding sequence is TGTGCCAGCAGTTTAAGACCGGAGGAGGTGATCACTGAAGCTTTCTTT. This chain connects TRBV28 to TRBJ1-1; D not resolved. Trimming took 2 bases from V and 4 from J, leaving 17 bases between them. The CDR3 runs to 16 residues. Germline CDR1 is MDHEN and CDR2 is SYDVKM. The full variable domain, with the rest looked up from reference TRBV28 and TRBJ1-1, is DVKVTQSSRYLVKRTGEKVFLECVQDMDHENMFWYRQDPGLGLRLIYFSYDVKMKEKGDIPEGYSVSREKKERFSLILESASTNQTSMYLCASSLRPEEVITEAFFGQGTRLTVV.

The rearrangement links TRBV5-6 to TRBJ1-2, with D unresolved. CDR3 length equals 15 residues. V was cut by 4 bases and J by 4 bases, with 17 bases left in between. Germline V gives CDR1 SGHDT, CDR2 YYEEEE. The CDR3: CASSPGPGGGYGYTF. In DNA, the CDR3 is TGTGCCAGCAGCCCCGGACCCGGCGGAGGCTATGGCTACACCTTC.

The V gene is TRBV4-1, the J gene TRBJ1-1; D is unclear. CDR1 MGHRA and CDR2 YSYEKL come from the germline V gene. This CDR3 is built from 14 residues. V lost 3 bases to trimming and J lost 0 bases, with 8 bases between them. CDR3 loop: CASSQSYMNTEAFF. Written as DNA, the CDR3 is TGCGCCAGCAGCCAGTCCTATATGAACACTGAAGCTTTCTTT.

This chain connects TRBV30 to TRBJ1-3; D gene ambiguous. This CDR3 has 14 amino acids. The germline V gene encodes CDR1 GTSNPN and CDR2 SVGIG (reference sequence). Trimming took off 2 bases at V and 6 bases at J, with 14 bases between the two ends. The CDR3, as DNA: TGTGCCTGGAGTCTTCCTGGCAAAGAAAACACCATATATTTT. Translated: CAWSLPGKENTIYF.

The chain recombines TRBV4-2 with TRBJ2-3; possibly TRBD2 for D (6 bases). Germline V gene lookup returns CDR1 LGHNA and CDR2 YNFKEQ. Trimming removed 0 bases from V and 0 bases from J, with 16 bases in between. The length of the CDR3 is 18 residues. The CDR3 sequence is CASSQDPVAGYSTDTQYF. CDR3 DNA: TGTGCCAGCAGCCAAGACCCTGTTGCGGGGTATAGCACAGATACGCAGTATTTT.

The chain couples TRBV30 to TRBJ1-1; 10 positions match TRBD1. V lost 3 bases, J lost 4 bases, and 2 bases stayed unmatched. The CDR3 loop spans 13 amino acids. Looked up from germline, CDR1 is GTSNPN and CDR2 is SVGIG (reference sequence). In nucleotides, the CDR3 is TGTGCCTGGAGCGGGACAGGGGCCACTGAAGCTTTCTTT. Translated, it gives CAWSGTGATEAFF.

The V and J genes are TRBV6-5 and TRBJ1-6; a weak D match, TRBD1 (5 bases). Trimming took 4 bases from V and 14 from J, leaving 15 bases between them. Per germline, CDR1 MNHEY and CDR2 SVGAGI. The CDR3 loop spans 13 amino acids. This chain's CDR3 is CASSSGVERTLHF. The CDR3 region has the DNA TGTGCCAGCAGTTCGGGGGTTGAGCGAACCCTCCACTTT.

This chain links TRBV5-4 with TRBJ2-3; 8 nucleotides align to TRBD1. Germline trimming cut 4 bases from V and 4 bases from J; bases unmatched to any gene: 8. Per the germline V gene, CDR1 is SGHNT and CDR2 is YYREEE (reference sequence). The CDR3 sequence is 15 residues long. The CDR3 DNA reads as TGTGCCAGCAGCCGGGACAGGAAAGGACCAGATACGCAGTATTTT. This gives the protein CASSRDRKGPDTQYF.

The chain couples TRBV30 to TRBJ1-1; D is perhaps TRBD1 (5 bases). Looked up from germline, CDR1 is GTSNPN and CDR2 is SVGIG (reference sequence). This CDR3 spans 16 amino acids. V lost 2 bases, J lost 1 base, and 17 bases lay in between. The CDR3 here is CAWSLGSRDWNTEAFF. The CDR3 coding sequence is TGTGCCTGGAGTCTGGGGTCGAGGGACTGGAACACTGAAGCTTTCTTT. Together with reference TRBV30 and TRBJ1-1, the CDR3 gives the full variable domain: SQTIHQWPATLVQPVGSPLSLECTVEGTSNPNLYWYRQAAGRGLQLLFYSVGIGQISSEVPQNLSASRPQDRQFILSSKKLLLSDSGFYLCAWSLGSRDWNTEAFFGQGTRLTVV.

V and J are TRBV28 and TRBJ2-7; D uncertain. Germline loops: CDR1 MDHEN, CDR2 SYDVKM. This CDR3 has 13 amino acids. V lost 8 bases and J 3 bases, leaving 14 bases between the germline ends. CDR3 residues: CASQATLDYEQYF. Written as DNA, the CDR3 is TGTGCCAGCCAGGCCACGTTGGACTACGAGCAGTACTTC.

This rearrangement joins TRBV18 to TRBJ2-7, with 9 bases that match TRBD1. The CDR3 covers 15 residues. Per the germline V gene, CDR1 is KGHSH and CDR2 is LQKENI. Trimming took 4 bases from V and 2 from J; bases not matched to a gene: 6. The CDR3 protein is CASSLQGQGAYEQYF. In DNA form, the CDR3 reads TGTGCCAGCTCACTCCAGGGACAGGGCGCCTACGAGCAGTACTTC.